This entry describes one T cell receptor beta chain. Its binding antigen is unknown. No base-level quality is on record; no much larger clone is a single base apart. The source of the sample is a study of vaccination and CD4 T cells after COVID-19 (dated by TCRdb to 2022 to 2024). At the level of the whole study: SARS-CoV-2 positivity had been established in the convalescent patients by nasal swab PCR, and mild disease was recorded in some 10 of these patients and severe disease in one. As controls, cultures received a CEFX viral epitope pool (the positive control), an HIV-1 Nef peptide pool (the negative control), or no peptide at all. Post-COVID blood samples were collected from convalescent patients a median of approximately 100 days after diagnosis, with a range of about 30 to 161 days. Participants got two doses of the Pfizer-BioNTech BNT162b2 vaccine (n=8) or two doses of the Moderna mRNA-1273 vaccine (n=2). A few convalescent patients gave samples both early after vaccination (day 14) and late after vaccination (days 161 to 241). Post-vaccine blood samples were obtained a median of approximately 70 days after the second vaccine dose, with a range of about 12 to 241 days. In 10 COVID-19 convalescent patients and 4 infection-naive healthy vaccine recipients, researchers compared the spike-specific CD4+ TCR repertoire from before mRNA vaccination with the repertoire from after. Culture stimuli were overlapping spike peptide pools from SARS-CoV-2 and from the common cold coronaviruses HCoV-NL63, HCoV-OC43 and HCoV-229E. In the convalescent cohort there were six males and four females, among whom were two Hispanic individuals, seven Caucasians, two Asians and one multiracial person. The full study reports these points: The study included relatively few convalescent patients and did not analyze early timepoints after natural infection. Although the median number of SARS-CoV-2-reactive clonotypes went up from roughly 20 after infection to 35 to 40 after vaccination, the increase was not significant. Of the vaccine-specific clones found in convalescent patients, nearly all (304 of 307) were mono-reactive for SARS-CoV-2 spike instead of being cross-reactive with common cold coronaviruses. In convalescent patients, a median approximately 83% of post-vaccine SARS-CoV-2-reactive clones were detected only after vaccination, suggesting vaccine-specific priming.

According to the study, the label for this sample's time point signals: late sampling 161 to 241 days after vaccination in three convalescent patients. The sample's treatment or condition label, in plain terms: approximately 9-day PBMC culture with coronavirus spike peptide pools or control peptides (ViraFEST assay). To expand antigen-specific T cells with peptide pools and then pick out the expanded clonotypes through TCR sequencing, the study relied on the ViraFEST assay. The convalescent patients' positive SARS-CoV-2 PCR tests fell between March and December 2020, which was before the Alpha, Beta and Delta variants emerged in the United States. Each well held around 2 million PBMCs cultured with approximately 9.2 ug/ml peptide pools in IMDM containing approximately 5% human AB serum and 9.5 to 10 IU/ml IL-2. On days 3 and 7, half of the culture medium was replaced with fresh IL-2-containing medium. CD4+ T cells were isolated after around 9 days of culture through negative selection using the EasySep CD4+ T cell isolation kit. Ficoll-Paque Plus gradient centrifugation was used to isolate PBMCs from whole blood, and the isolated PBMCs were then either used fresh or cryopreserved at -140C. Triplicate wells were generally used for each culture condition.

Library generation was performed with PCR. DNA from cultured CD4+ T cells was subjected to TCR sequencing with the Oncomine TCR Beta short-read assay at the Johns Hopkins FTIC core. The QIAamp micro DNA kit was used to extract genomic DNA from the cultured CD4+ T cells. Oncomine TCR Beta libraries from cultured CD4+ T cells were pooled with unique dual indexes and sequenced on an Illumina iSeq 100. In the source study's methods: Non-productive sequences were filtered out, and CDR3s that did not start with C, did not end with F or W, or were shorter than 7 amino acids were discarded. The MANAFEST web application identified antigen-specific clonotypes by comparing peptide-stimulated wells against reference wells and other culture wells. To be called positive, a clone needed an FDR below 0.05, an odds ratio above 5, and a productive frequency above 0.1% in at least two of three replicate wells. A clonotype counted as cross-reactive if it showed significant expansion both in the SARS-CoV-2 spike wells and in at least one common cold coronavirus spike condition. Similarity between CDR3 sequences was evaluated in R version 3.6.1 using Levenshtein distances (stringdist) and unrooted phylogenetic trees (ape). The raw public data were reprocessed by TCRdb itself: fastp quality trimming at Q25, MiXCR clonotype calling, in-frame beta chains only. Rows with a matching CDR3 protein are joined into one entry that keeps the most common DNA and genes. The V and J calls and clone size are TCRdb's, not the authors'. The sample data list 20,000 to 25,000 distinct CDR3 sequences, and around 42% of these were observed just once. Clones ranked in the top ten supply roughly 9.9% of the sample.

V is pruned by 0 bases and J by 1 base, leaving 5 bases of the junction without a gene match. CDR1 MGHRA and CDR2 YSYEKL are derived from the germline V gene. The CDR3 goes from the cysteine to the phenylalanine over 16 residues. Just the 48-base CDR3 DNA is kept, in frame starting at base 1. Recombination linked TRBV4-1 to TRBJ2-7, and TRBD2 matches 8 of the central bases. This sequence originates from a human donor who had recovered from COVID-19. Source: CD4+ T cells from blood, cultured in vitro, taken about 7 months after SARS-CoV-2 vaccination. The DNA sequence follows: TGCGCCAGCAGCCAAGATAGGACTAGCCGTTCCTACGAGCAGTACTTC. This encodes CASSQDRTSRSYEQYF.